These 22 T cell receptor beta chains originate from one sample sequenced in a study of cytomegalovirus exposure and HLA in healthy donors. Profiling relied on immunoSEQ multiplex PCR, and the TCRdb table lists in-frame clones only, not all of them. The sample includes 300,000 to 350,000 clones, over 75% of them seen just once. The sequenced sample consisted of PBMCs. These receptors all stem from a man aged 30 to 45 in good health and CMV-seronegative.

V usage is TRBV4-1 and J usage is TRBJ2-1, with 10 bases aligning to TRBD1. V lost 1 base and J lost 7; bases outside the gene matches: 4. CDR3 length equals 15 residues. Germline V gene data show CDR1 as MGHRA and CDR2 as YSYEKL. The CDR3 DNA reads as TGCGCCAGCAGCCAAGGACAGGGGGCGGGTAATGAGCAGTTCTTC. It translates to CASSQGQGAGNEQFF.

V is TRBV6-1 and J is TRBJ1-1; D may be TRBD1 (6 bases). Germline V gene data show CDR1 as MNHNS and CDR2 as SASEGT. The CDR3 sequence is 14 residues long. V shed 7 bases and J shed 5 bases, with 17 bases lying between them. CDR3 in amino acids: CASTVGGARTEAFF. The CDR3 bases are TGTGCCAGCACTGTGGGGGGGGCCAGGACTGAAGCTTTCTTT.

V usage is TRBV19 and J usage is TRBJ2-3; no firm D call. V lost 10 bases to trimming and J lost 2 bases, with 7 bases between them. Germline V CDR1 and CDR2: LNHDA, SQIVND (reference sequence). There are 11 residues in the CDR3. The CDR3 is CATLYTDTQYF. Written as DNA, the CDR3 is TGTGCCACCCTCTACACAGATACGCAGTATTTT. The full variable domain, its missing parts supplied by reference TRBV19 and TRBJ2-3, is DGGITQSPKYLFRKEGQNVTLSCEQNLNHDAMYWYRQDPGQGLRLIYYSQIVNDFQKGDIAEGYSVSREKKESFPLTVTSAQKNPTAFYLCATLYTDTQYFGPGTRLTVL.

The rearrangement links TRBV6-1 to TRBJ2-3, with D perhaps matching TRBD2 (6 bases). This CDR3 has 15 residues. V lost 6 bases to trimming and J lost 0 bases, with 13 bases between them. Germline V gene lookup returns CDR1 MNHNS and CDR2 SASEGT. The CDR3 bases are TGTGCCAGCAGCCGGGACTCAACTAGCACAGATACGCAGTATTTT. Its translation is CASSRDSTSTDTQYF.

CDR3 sequence (DNA): TGTGCCAGCAGGGTAGGTGGGACAGGGGGCCGTACTGAAGCTTTCTTT. Amino acid sequence: CASRVGGTGGRTEAFF. V usage is TRBV28 and J usage is TRBJ1-1, with 12 bases fitting TRBD1. This CDR3 comprises 16 residues. Losses at the gene ends were 6 bases for V and 5 bases for J; bases not matched to a gene: 10. Germline V lookup: CDR1 MDHEN, CDR2 SYDVKM.

The chain employs TRBV19 and TRBJ2-1, with TRBD2 identical over 12 bases. CDR3 size: 15 residues. V shed 4 bases and J 5 bases; nucleotides not matched to a gene: 3. CDR1 LNHDA and CDR2 SQIVND come from the germline V gene (reference sequence). CDR3 in DNA: TGTGCCAGTAGTACACTAGCGGGGGGAAACAATGAGCAGTTCTTC. Residues: CASSTLAGGNNEQFF.

The chain has TRBV5-1 and TRBJ1-2; D might be TRBD1 (5 bases). There are 15 residues in the CDR3. V gave up 0 bases and J gave up 2 bases, with 11 bases separating them. In germline, CDR1 is SGHRS, CDR2 YFSETQ. As DNA, the CDR3 is TGCGCCAGCAGCTTGGGGGGACTGTTAAACTATGGCTACACCTTC. It codes for CASSLGGLLNYGYTF.

The chain is built from TRBV5-1 and TRBJ2-3, with TRBD1 matching 7 bases. CDR3 size: 16 residues. The V gene's germline CDR1 is SGHRS and CDR2 YFSETQ. Trimming removed 0 bases from V and 3 bases from J; junction bases left unmatched: 7. The CDR3, as DNA: TGCGCCAGCAGCTTGGCCTTTCAGGGGGTTACAGATACGCAGTATTTT. Its translation is CASSLAFQGVTDTQYF.

V gene TRBV28 combines with J gene TRBJ2-3; D ambiguous. Trimming took 7 bases from V and 0 from J, leaving 5 bases between them. CDR3 length equals 12 residues. The germline V gene encodes CDR1 MDHEN and CDR2 SYDVKM. In DNA, the CDR3 is TGTGCCAGCACGGAGAGCACAGATACGCAGTATTTT. Encoded protein: CASTESTDTQYF.

The V gene is TRBV6-6, the J gene TRBJ1-5; D may be TRBD1 (6 bases). The CDR3 consists of 15 residues. Germline V gene lookup returns CDR1 MNHNY and CDR2 SVGAGI (reference sequence). V was pared by 2 bases and J by 6 bases, with 14 bases between. In DNA form, the CDR3 reads TGTGCCAGCAGTTACGGGGCAGGGGTCGGTCAGCCCCAGCATTTT. Protein: CASSYGAGVGQPQHF.

This clone was recorded once. Other DNA sequences in this sample translate to the same CDR3. The chain is built from TRBV15 and TRBJ1-5, with 9 bases that match TRBD1. Per germline, CDR1 LNHNV and CDR2 YYDKDF (reference sequence). Losses at the gene ends were 3 bases for V and 4 bases for J; bases not matched to a gene: 4. CDR3 length: 15 amino acids. This CDR3 reads CATSRGTGSNQPQHF. The CDR3 nucleotides read TGTGCCACCAGCAGGGGGACAGGGAGTAATCAGCCCCAGCATTTT.

This clone was seen once. V and J are TRBV10-2 and TRBJ2-1; the match to TRBD2 covers 10 bases. This CDR3 has 14 residues. V lost 4 bases to trimming and J lost 9 bases; unmatched junction nucleotides: 6. Per the germline V gene, CDR1 is WSHSY and CDR2 is SAAADI. CDR3 region: CASSVSGGEGEQFF. The CDR3 bases are TGCGCCAGCAGTGTAAGCGGGGGGGAGGGTGAGCAGTTCTTC.

CDR3 loop: CASSSPTGGFGGYTF. The CDR3, as DNA: TGTGCCAGTAGTAGCCCCACCGGGGGGTTCGGGGGCTACACCTTC. The chain employs TRBV19 and TRBJ1-2; a possible D gene is TRBD1 (5 bases). CDR3 size: 15 residues. CDR1 and CDR2 from the germline V gene are LNHDA and SQIVND (reference sequence). Trimming removed 4 bases at V and 8 bases at J, with 20 bases between. Drawing the rest from reference TRBV19 and TRBJ1-2, the complete variable domain is DGGITQSPKYLFRKEGQNVTLSCEQNLNHDAMYWYRQDPGQGLRLIYYSQIVNDFQKGDIAEGYSVSREKKESFPLTVTSAQKNPTAFYLCASSSPTGGFGGYTFGSGTRLTVV.

The chain carries TRBV2 and TRBJ2-7; D possibly corresponds to TRBD1 (6 bases). CDR3 length equals 15 residues. Germline CDR1 and CDR2: SNHLY and FYNNEI. The ends were cut back, 7 bases at V and 1 base at J, with 17 bases in the middle. CDR3 in amino acids: CASKSGVGASYEQYF. The CDR3 DNA sequence: TGTGCCAGCAAATCAGGGGTTGGTGCTTCCTACGAGCAGTACTTC.

The chain recombines TRBV10-2 with TRBJ2-2; perhaps TRBD2 as D (6 bases). Per germline, CDR1 WSHSY and CDR2 SAAADI. The CDR3 runs to 17 residues. The V end lost 4 bases, the J end lost 2 bases, and 17 bases lay between the germline ends. The CDR3 coding sequence is TGCGCCAGCAGTGTACCAACCGGGAGCAAAAACACCGGGGAGCTGTTTTTT. Its translation: CASSVPTGSKNTGELFF.

This chain joins TRBV30 and TRBJ2-3, with 9 nucleotides matching TRBD2. The CDR3 runs 17 residues. Germline CDR1 and CDR2: GTSNPN and SVGIG (reference sequence). Germline trimming cut 1 base from V and 3 bases from J; bases unmatched to any gene: 11. The DNA for the CDR3 is TGTGCCTGGAGTGGTCCTTCGAGCGGGGGGAGGACAGATACGCAGTATTTT. Encoded protein: CAWSGPSSGGRTDTQYF.

This chain uses TRBV5-4 with TRBJ2-7, with D maybe TRBD1 (5 bases). V was cut by 7 bases and J by 6 bases, with 11 bases left in between. The CDR3 length is 11 residues. Per the germline V gene, CDR1 is SGHNT and CDR2 is YYREEE (reference sequence). The CDR3 is CASAGFGEQYF. The CDR3 nucleotides read TGTGCCAGCGCAGGGTTCGGCGAGCAGTACTTC.

V is TRBV2 and J is TRBJ2-3; 13 positions match TRBD2. Trimming took 8 bases from V and 8 from J; bases not matched to a gene: 4. The CDR3 sequence is 13 residues long. Germline lookup yields CDR1 SNHLY and CDR2 FYNNEI. The DNA for the CDR3 is TGTGCCAGCGGGACTAGCGGGGTTGTTACGCAGTATTTT. Translated: CASGTSGVVTQYF.

This clone was counted between two and nine times. V usage is TRBV19 and J usage is TRBJ1-6; 7 bases align to TRBD1. Unmatched junction bases numbered 8, after V lost 5 bases and J lost 7 bases. CDR1 is LNHDA, CDR2 SQIVND, per germline (reference sequence). The CDR3 has 15 amino acids. CDR3 coding DNA: TGTGCCAGTAGTCAAGACAGGGCTAGGAATTCACCCCTCCACTTT. It yields the protein CASSQDRARNSPLHF.

The CDR3 loop reads CASSLVPGEEKLFF. The CDR3 DNA reads as TGCGCCAGCAGCTTGGTCCCGGGAGAGGAAAAACTGTTTTTT. The chain has TRBV5-1 and TRBJ1-4; D gene ambiguous. In germline, CDR1 is SGHRS, CDR2 YFSETQ. The germline V and J ends were trimmed by 0 bases and 8 bases, with 11 bases remaining between them. The CDR3 extends over 14 amino acids.

The CDR3 DNA reads TGTGCCAGCAGTCAGGGACAGGGGGCGTACGAGCAGTACTTC. Protein sequence: CASSQGQGAYEQYF. This chain uses TRBV6-5 with TRBJ2-7; 12 nucleotides agree with TRBD1. From germline, CDR1 is MNHEY and CDR2 SVGAGI. The CDR3 has 14 residues. V gave up 5 bases and J gave up 4 bases; unmatched junction bases: 3.

The gene calls are TRBV6-5 and TRBJ1-6; no reliable D call. Deletions cut 6 bases from V and 4 bases from J, with 13 bases between. CDR3 length: 15 residues. Germline CDR1 reads MNHEY; CDR2 reads SVGAGI. The DNA for the CDR3 is TGTGCCAGCAGATATAGTCAGGTTTATAATTCACCCCTCCACTTT. Translation gives CASRYSQVYNSPLHF.